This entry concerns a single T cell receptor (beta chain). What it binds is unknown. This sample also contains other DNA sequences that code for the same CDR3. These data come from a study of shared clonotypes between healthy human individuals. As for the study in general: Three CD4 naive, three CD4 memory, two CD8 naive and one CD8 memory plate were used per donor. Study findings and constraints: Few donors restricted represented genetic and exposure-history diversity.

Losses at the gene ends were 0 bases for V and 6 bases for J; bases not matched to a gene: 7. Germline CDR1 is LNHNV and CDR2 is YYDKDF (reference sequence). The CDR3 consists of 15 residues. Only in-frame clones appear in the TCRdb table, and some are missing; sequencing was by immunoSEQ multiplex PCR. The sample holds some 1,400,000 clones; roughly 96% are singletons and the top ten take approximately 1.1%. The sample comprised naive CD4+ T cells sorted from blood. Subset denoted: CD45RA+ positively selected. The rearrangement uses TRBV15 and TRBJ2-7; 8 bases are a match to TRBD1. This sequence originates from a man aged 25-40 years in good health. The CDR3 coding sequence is TGTGCCACCAGCAGAGAAGGGCAGGGGGCTAGCGAGCAGTACTTC. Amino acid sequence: CATSREGQGASEQYF. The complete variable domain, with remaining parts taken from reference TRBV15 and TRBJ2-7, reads DAMVIQNPRYQVTQFGKPVTLSCSQTLNHNVMYWYQQKSSQAPKLLFHYYDKDFNNEADTPDNFQSRRPNTSFCFLDIRSPGLGDTAMYLCATSREGQGASEQYFGPGTRLTVT.